This passage covers 10 T cell receptor beta chains from one sample sequenced in a study of PD-L1 blockade in urothelial cancer. The time point here: pretreatment peripheral blood. Sequencing was performed with immunoSEQ multiplex PCR; in TCRdb, only in-frame clones are kept and a portion is missing. This table has just over 50,000 clones, roughly four fifths appearing once. The sequences come from PBMCs, collected around atezolizumab (anti-PD-L1) treatment. The receptors shown here come from a man between 65 and 79 years old with urothelial cancer.

The V and J genes are TRBV7-6 and TRBJ1-3; maybe TRBD1 (6 bases). The CDR3 covers 16 residues. The germline V gene has CDR1 SGHVS and CDR2 FNYEAQ. Trimming took 5 bases from V and 0 from J, leaving 14 bases between them. The CDR3 protein is CASSTDRTHSGNTIYF. CDR3 in DNA: TGTGCCAGCAGCACAGACAGGACCCACTCTGGAAACACCATATATTTT.

This sequence joins TRBV6-6 and TRBJ2-1, with 8 bases lining up with TRBD2. The J segment lost 8 bases and the V segment lost 6 bases, leaving 12 bases of the junction unmatched. This CDR3 is 15 amino acids long. Germline CDR1 and CDR2: MNHNY and SVGAGI (reference sequence). CDR3 DNA: TGTGCCAGCAGACTCAAGCGGGGGTCTGGGTATGAGCAGTTCTTC. Translating it yields CASRLKRGSGYEQFF.

Here the CDR3 reads CASSFQDRGVTEAFF. In nucleotides, the CDR3 is TGTGCCAGCAGCTTTCAAGACCGGGGAGTCACTGAAGCTTTCTTT. The chain employs TRBV5-6 and TRBJ1-1; no firm D call. Germline CDR1 SGHDT, CDR2 YYEEEE. The CDR3 length is 15 residues. Trimming stripped 2 bases from V and 4 bases from J, with 15 bases between.

The chain combines TRBV11-2 with TRBJ2-1, with TRBD2 matching over 7 bases. Trimming removed 5 bases from V and 7 bases from J; junction bases left unmatched: 11. There are 15 residues in the CDR3. Germline V gene sequence: CDR1 SGHAT, CDR2 FQNNGV. Written as DNA, the CDR3 is TGTGCCAGCAGCCCTAGCGGTCGGGGGAGGAATGAGCAGTTCTTC. Amino acid sequence: CASSPSGRGRNEQFF.

The chain carries TRBV5-4 and TRBJ2-1; 9 bases match TRBD2. Germline V gene lookup returns CDR1 SGHNT and CDR2 YYREEE (reference sequence). The CDR3 runs to 14 residues. The V and J ends lost 5 bases and 10 bases, in that order; junction bases with no gene match: 10. In DNA form, the CDR3 reads TGTGCCAGCAGTAGGGGACTAGCTGGTGGAGAGCAGTTCTTC. Protein sequence: CASSRGLAGGEQFF.

This clone appeared a few times. The V gene is TRBV9, the J gene TRBJ1-2; D unclear. Trimming removed 3 bases at V and 4 bases at J, with 13 bases between. Germline loops: CDR1 SGDLS, CDR2 YYNGEE. The CDR3 spans 14 residues. The DNA of the CDR3 is TGTGCCAGCAGCGCGACGGCGGCCTCCTATGGCTACACCTTC. Translating it yields CASSATAASYGYTF.

The J gene is TRBJ2-7, the V gene TRBV27; 8 nucleotides line up with TRBD1. The CDR3 spans 18 residues. Losses at the gene ends were 5 bases for V and 2 bases for J; bases not matched to a gene: 17. Germline V gives CDR1 MNHEY, CDR2 SMNVEV (reference sequence). CDR3 residues: CASSPMGTWTGPPYEQYF. In DNA form, the CDR3 reads TGTGCCAGCAGTCCGATGGGAACCTGGACAGGGCCCCCCTACGAGCAGTACTTC.

This rearrangement joins TRBV6-1 to TRBJ2-7, with TRBD2 matching over 7 bases. The J segment lost 0 bases and the V segment lost 4 bases, leaving 6 bases of the junction unmatched. Looked up from germline, CDR1 is MNHNS and CDR2 is SASEGT. The CDR3 is 15 residues long. The CDR3: CASSGRSGASYEQYF. Here the CDR3 DNA reads TGTGCCAGCAGTGGCAGGAGCGGGGCCTCCTACGAGCAGTACTTC.

The V and J genes are TRBV5-1 and TRBJ1-4; 8 bases fit TRBD1. Per germline, CDR1 SGHRS and CDR2 YFSETQ. The CDR3 covers 15 residues. The ends lost 5 bases at V and 7 bases at J; junction bases unmatched: 10. The CDR3 DNA reads TGCGCCAGCAGGGGGTCACAGGGGGAATTTGAAAAACTGTTTTTT. This gives the protein CASRGSQGEFEKLFF.

The V call is TRBV2, the J call TRBJ2-1; a possible D gene is TRBD2 (5 bases). CDR3 length: 13 amino acids. Trimming took off 4 bases at V and 4 bases at J, with 8 bases between the two ends. From germline, CDR1 is SNHLY and CDR2 FYNNEI. The CDR3 nucleotides are TGTGCCAGCAGTGGAAGGGAGTACAATGAGCAGTTCTTC. This gives the protein CASSGREYNEQFF. Filled out from reference TRBV2 and TRBJ2-1, the complete variable domain reads EPEVTQTPSHQVTQMGQEVILRCVPISNHLYFYWYRQILGQKVEFLVSFYNNEISEKSEIFDDQFSVERPDGSNFTLKIRSTKLEDSAMYFCASSGREYNEQFFGPGTRLTVL.